This T cell receptor beta chain was identified during a study of shared clonotypes between healthy human individuals. This table comes from immunoSEQ multiplex PCR, and its TCRdb copy is limited to in-frame clones, with some not included. This sample has a few million clones, with around 94% found just once. V was pared by 5 bases and J by 1 base, with 9 bases between. Germline assignment: CDR1 SGHAT and CDR2 FQNNGV. The CDR3 is 13 amino acids. The chain carries TRBV11-2 and TRBJ2-7; D is ambiguous. The origin of this receptor is a man between 18 and 35 years old in good health. Sequenced material: naive CD4+ T cells sorted from blood. Specified subset: CD45RA+ positively selected. CDR3 sequence (DNA): TGTGCCAGCAGCCTGCCGAAGTCCTACGAGCAGTACTTC. Translation gives CASSLPKSYEQYF.